This TCR beta chain was profiled in a study of siplizumab effects on memory and regulatory T cells. The V and J ends lost 0 bases and 2 bases respectively, with 10 bases between them. The CDR3 is 16 residues long. Germline CDR1 and CDR2: MDHEN and SYDVKM. Measured with immunoSEQ multiplex PCR; TCRdb has only the in-frame clones, and not every one. The repertoire consists of 95,000 to 100,000 clones, with around 90% occurring once and the leading ten covering 12%. The sequenced material came from non-Treg CD4+ T cells sorted from blood. V gene TRBV28 combines with J gene TRBJ2-2; D gene ambiguous. The clonotype comes from a human donor in good health. CDR3 loop: CASSLWGNGNTGELFF. The CDR3 bases are TGTGCCAGCAGTTTATGGGGAAATGGAAACACCGGGGAGCTGTTTTTT.